A single sample gave rise to the 18 T cell receptor beta chains below, sequenced in a study of blood T cells in healthy people across ages. The authors ran a second PCR of about 6 to 12 cycles using a sample-barcoded 5' primer and a J-beta primer mix. TCRdb ran MiXCR on the 5' RACE reads and lists one entry per CDR3 protein. This sample has some 790,000 distinct CDR3 sequences, with 29% found just once. Sequencing was performed on blood. Receptor source: a woman over 75 in good health.

The chain has TRBV7-9 and TRBJ1-4, with a possible D match to TRBD1 (5 bases). Between the trimmed V and J ends, which lost 0 bases and 5 bases, there was a span of 10 bases. Germline assignment: CDR1 SEHNR and CDR2 FQNEAQ (reference sequence). The CDR3 loop spans 15 amino acids. The CDR3 sequence: CASSLAGTENEKLFF. DNA for the CDR3: TGTGCCAGCAGCTTAGCCGGGACCGAAAATGAAAAACTGTTTTTT.

V usage is TRBV12-3 or TRBV12-4 and J usage is TRBJ2-3; D gene ambiguous. The ends were cut back, 7 bases at V and 6 bases at J, with 11 bases in the middle. CDR3 length equals 12 residues. The CDR3 reads CASTNRADTQYF. In DNA, the CDR3 is TGTGCCAGCACAAATAGGGCGGATACGCAGTATTTT.

This clonotype was seen a handful of times. V and J are TRBV5-1 and TRBJ1-6, with D perhaps matching TRBD1 (5 bases). The germline gives CDR1 SGHRS, CDR2 YFSETQ. This CDR3 comprises 15 residues. Trimming removed 8 bases at V and 7 bases at J, with 19 bases between. Here the CDR3 reads CASRHITGPNSPLHF. The CDR3 DNA is TGCGCCAGTAGACATATAACGGGACCCAATTCACCCCTCCACTTT.

As to this clonotype: This may stem from a read error, because a much larger clone lies one nucleotide away. The chain joins TRBV20-1 to TRBJ2-7; D not certain. V lost 0 bases and J 3 bases, leaving 6 bases between the germline ends. The length of the CDR3 is 12 residues. Per the germline V gene, CDR1 is DFQATT and CDR2 is SNEGSKA (reference sequence). CDR3 region: CSARELCYEQYF. The CDR3 DNA sequence: TGCAGTGCTAGAGAACTATGCTACGAGCAGTACTTC.

Comments on this clonotype: It may be a read error: a sequence one base away is much more abundant. The V and J genes are TRBV6-2 or TRBV6-3 and TRBJ2-4; perhaps TRBD1 as D (5 bases). The CDR3 extends over 15 amino acids. CDR1 and CDR2 from the germline V gene are MNHEY and SVGEGT. In DNA, the CDR3 is TGTACCAGCAGTTATCAGGGCCTGGCCAAAAACATTCAGTACTTC. This encodes CTSSYQGLAKNIQYF.

V usage is TRBV5-1 and J usage is TRBJ1-1; no reliable D call. V dropped 0 bases and J dropped 2 bases, with 5 bases sitting between them. The length of the CDR3 is 13 residues. Germline-derived CDR1 and CDR2 are SGHRS and YFSETQ. The CDR3 here is CASSLAFNTEAFF. The CDR3, as DNA: TGCGCCAGCAGCTTGGCCTTTAACACTGAAGCTTTCTTT.

Comment on this clonotype: Given a much more abundant clone one base away, this may be a read error. The rearrangement uses TRBV2 and TRBJ2-4, with D perhaps assigned TRBD1 or TRBD2 (6 bases each). This CDR3 has 12 amino acids. CDR1 is SNHLY, CDR2 FYNNEI, per germline. CDR3 sequence: CVSSGPGDIQYF. CDR3 bases: TGTGTCAGCAGCGGGCCAGGGGACATTCAGTACTTC.

Concerning this clonotype: This may be a read error, as it is one base from a much larger clone. The chain has TRBV18 and TRBJ2-1, with D possibly TRBD1 on 6 matching bases. The CDR3 sequence is 13 residues long. CDR1 KGHSH and CDR2 LQKENI come from the germline V gene. The CDR3, as DNA: TGTGCCTGCTCACCTGGCAGGGGTGAAGAGCAGTTCTTC. Its protein is CACSPGRGEEQFF. Full variable domain (remainder filled in from reference TRBV18 and TRBJ2-1): NAGVMQNPRHLVRRRGQEARLRCSPMKGHSHVYWYRQLPEEGLKFMVYLQKENIIDESGMPKERFSAEFPKEGPSILRIQQVVRGDSAAYFCACSPGRGEEQFFGPGTRLTVL.

This clonotype was observed many times. The chain links TRBV7-2 to TRBJ2-5; either TRBD1 or TRBD2 may fit D (5 bases each). The CDR3 extends over 13 amino acids. Per germline, CDR1 SGHTA and CDR2 FQGNSA. V lost 5 bases, J lost 5 bases, and 12 bases lay in between. In nucleotides, the CDR3 is TGTGCCAGCAGCCCTCCGGGGCCCGAGACCCAGTACTTC. Amino acids: CASSPPGPETQYF. Drawing the rest from reference TRBV7-2 and TRBJ2-5, the complete variable domain is GAGVSQSPSNKVTEKGKDVELRCDPISGHTALYWYRQSLGQGLEFLIYFQGNSAPDKSGLPSDRFSAERTGGSVSTLTIQRTQQEDSAVYLCASSPPGPETQYFGPGTRLLVL.

The chain links TRBV24-1 to TRBJ1-5; D is unresolved. CDR1 is KGHDR, CDR2 SFDVKD, per germline. The CDR3 spans 14 residues. Trimming shortened V by 4 bases and J by 2 bases, and 8 bases separated the two germline ends. Written as DNA, the CDR3 is TGTGCCACCAGTGACCCAGTCTGCAATCAGCCCCAGCATTTT. Residues: CATSDPVCNQPQHF.

A few counts support this clonotype. This chain connects TRBV3-1 to TRBJ1-5; D call uncertain. This CDR3 has 14 residues. Germline lookup yields CDR1 LGHDT and CDR2 YNNKEL (reference sequence). Trimming stripped 1 base from V and 3 bases from J, with 7 bases between. CDR3 sequence (DNA): TGTGCCAGCAGCCAAGCCGGCTACAATCAGCCCCAGCATTTT. It is translated as CASSQAGYNQPQHF.

V gene TRBV7-6 combines with J gene TRBJ2-5, with 10 bases fitting TRBD1. In germline, CDR1 is SGHVS, CDR2 FNYEAQ. The CDR3 consists of 16 residues. After removal of 5 bases from V and 11 bases from J, the junction contained 17 bases not matched to a gene. This chain's CDR3 is CASSPVGTGVRRKQYF. The CDR3 nucleotides read TGTGCCAGCAGCCCCGTAGGGACAGGGGTTCGCCGGAAGCAGTACTTC.

This clonotype has only a few counts. The CDR3 reads CSAREGGDHPQHF. The CDR3, as DNA: TGCAGTGCTAGAGAGGGGGGGGACCATCCCCAGCATTTT. The V gene is TRBV20-1, the J gene TRBJ1-5; a possible D gene is TRBD1 (5 bases). Germline V gene data show CDR1 as DFQATT and CDR2 as SNEGSKA (reference sequence). This CDR3 is 13 amino acids long. V was trimmed by 0 bases and J by 10 bases, leaving 13 bases between them.

As for this clonotype: Since the CDR3 does not end with the conserved phenylalanine or tryptophan, this likely comes from a read error. J is TRBJ2-3 and V is TRBV20-1; TRBD2 matches at 10 bases. Germline V gene sequence: CDR1 DFQATT, CDR2 SNEGSKA (reference sequence). V trimming: 3 bases; J trimming: 1 base; junction bases outside the gene matches: 13. The CDR3 consists of 18 residues. The CDR3 reads CSARMGLALTLGTDTQYY. As DNA, the CDR3 is TGCAGTGCTAGGATGGGACTAGCGCTTACGTTGGGCACAGATACGCAGTATTAT.

Concerning this clonotype itself: Being one base from a much bigger clone, this may be a read error. CDR3 loop: CASRHPTGSGETQYF. The CDR3 DNA reads as TGTGCCAGCAGGCATCCCACAGGGTCCGGGGAGACCCAGTACTTC. The V gene is TRBV27, the J gene TRBJ2-5, with D maybe TRBD1 (6 bases). The ends were cut back, 6 bases at V and 5 bases at J, with 19 bases in the middle. The germline V gene has CDR1 MNHEY and CDR2 SMNVEV (reference sequence). The CDR3 is made up of 15 amino acids.

This chain connects TRBV7-2 to TRBJ2-3; TRBD2 matches at 8 bases. Losses at the gene ends were 5 bases for V and 1 base for J; bases not matched to a gene: 8. Germline V gene sequence: CDR1 SGHTA, CDR2 FQGNSA. This CDR3 is 16 amino acids long. CDR3 amino acids: CASSPSLAGRTDTQYF. Here the CDR3 DNA reads TGTGCCAGCAGCCCATCGCTAGCGGGTCGCACAGATACGCAGTATTTT.

Comment on this clonotype: A read error may be the cause here, since a much bigger clone is one base away. The chain has TRBV5-1 and TRBJ2-1; 9 bases match TRBD2. This CDR3 has 17 amino acids. Germline lookup yields CDR1 SGHRS and CDR2 YFSETQ. The CDR3 DNA sequence: TGCGCCAACAGCATCCGCCGGGTAGCGGGGGTCATGAATGAGCAGTTCTTC. Translating gives CANSIRRVAGVMNEQFF.

The rearrangement links TRBV20-1 to TRBJ1-4; a possible D gene is TRBD1 (6 bases). Germline V CDR1 and CDR2: DFQATT, SNEGSKA (reference sequence). The V end was cut by 6 bases, the J end by 4 bases, with 18 bases between. The CDR3 is made up of 15 amino acids. CDR3 coding DNA: TGCAGTGCCAGGCCTCGGGGGGCCGGTAATGAAAAACTGTTTTTT. This translates into CSARPRGAGNEKLFF.